This is a list of T cell receptor beta chains from one sample in a study of identical twins. TCRdb fed the 5' RACE reads into MiXCR, producing one record per CDR3 protein. The data contain about 530,000 distinct CDR3 sequences, 20% to 25% of them singletons. These data were likewise used in another study, on yellow fever vaccine responses in identical twins.

Material: CD4+ T cells sorted from blood. The receptors shown here come from a woman younger than 30 in good health. The CDR3 runs from the conserved cysteine through the conserved F or W. D genes are given only for firm matches. Size is stated for part of the rows, as once, few or many counts, or as a class when the clone is expanded.

>TRBV24-1|TRBJ1-2|few|-
CATSVSGAPDYGYTF
TGTGCCACCAGTGTGTCGGGGGCGCCTGACTATGGCTACACCTTC
>TRBV28|TRBJ1-1|few|-
CASSLRQAHTEAFF
TGTGCCAGCAGTTTACGACAGGCCCACACTGAAGCTTTCTTT
>TRBV29-1|TRBJ2-1|-|-
CSVEAGLMDEQFF
TGCAGCGTTGAAGCGGGCCTGATGGATGAGCAGTTCTTC
>TRBV11-2|TRBJ2-1|-|TRBD2
CASSSGTRLYNEQFF
TGTGCCAGCAGCTCAGGGACTAGGCTCTACAATGAGCAGTTCTTC
>TRBV20-1|TRBJ2-1|-|-
CSARSGDSSYNEQFF
TGCAGTGCTAGATCGGGGGATAGTTCCTACAATGAGCAGTTCTTC
>TRBV20-1|TRBJ2-1|-|-
CSAVGLEFYNEQFF
TGCAGTGCTGTCGGACTCGAATTCTACAATGAGCAGTTCTTC
>TRBV28|TRBJ2-7|few|TRBD2
CASKNETSEYEQYF
TGTGCCAGCAAAAACGAGACTAGCGAGTACGAGCAGTACTTC
>TRBV5-1|TRBJ2-1|-|TRBD2
CASSSTLSGRGNEQFF
TGCGCCAGCAGCTCAACCCTTAGCGGGAGAGGCAATGAGCAGTTCTTC
>TRBV29-1|TRBJ1-2|once|TRBD1
CSVEKTGTGYTF
TGCAGCGTCGAGAAGACAGGGACTGGCTACACCTTC
>TRBV3-1|TRBJ2-5|-|-
CASSQERQTKQETQYF
TGTGCCAGCAGCCAAGAGAGACAGACCAAGCAAGAGACCCAGTACTTC
>TRBV18|TRBJ2-1|-|TRBD2
CASSLSRGGQSEQFF
TGTGCCAGCTCACTTTCTCGGGGGGGCCAGAGTGAGCAGTTCTTC
>TRBV11-3|TRBJ2-1|few|-
CASSGLGGNEQFF
TGTGCCAGCAGCGGGTTGGGGGGCAATGAGCAGTTCTTC
>TRBV5-8|TRBJ2-1|-|TRBD2
CASTGSGRATNEQFF
TGTGCCAGCACAGGTAGCGGGAGGGCCACCAATGAGCAGTTCTTC
>TRBV5-1|TRBJ1-2|-|-
CASSLGGIIYGYTF
TGCGCCAGCAGCTTGGGCGGTATTATCTATGGCTACACCTTC
>TRBV25-1|TRBJ2-7|-|-
CANPLRGYDEQYF
TGTGCCAACCCTCTGAGGGGATACGACGAGCAGTACTTC
>TRBV19|TRBJ1-4|-|-
CASSISRLSNEKLFF
TGTGCCAGTAGTATCAGCCGGCTCTCTAATGAAAAACTGTTTTTT
>TRBV7-6|TRBJ2-1|few|TRBD2
CASSLARLAGDYNEQFF
TGTGCCAGCAGCTTAGCAAGGCTAGCGGGCGACTACAATGAGCAGTTCTTC
>TRBV15|TRBJ2-1|few|-
CATSRDRGEQFF
TGTGCCACCAGCAGAGATCGAGGAGAGCAGTTCTTC
>TRBV9|TRBJ2-1|-|TRBD2
CASSVAPRGDRSGQFF
TGTGCCAGCAGCGTCGCTCCCCGGGGGGACCGCAGTGGGCAGTTCTTC
>TRBV29-1|TRBJ2-7|-|TRBD2
CSGGGGYEQYF
TGCAGTGGGGGGGGAGGATACGAGCAGTACTTC